What follows describes a single T cell receptor (beta chain). No antigen is known for it. Synthesis of TCR cDNA relied on 5'RACE template switching, which attached a universal primer site and UMIs. TCRdb re-derived calls from the 5' RACE reads in MiXCR, one entry per CDR3 protein. The repertoire holds a few hundred thousand distinct CDR3 sequences, with less than 20% as singletons. The data derive from a study of T cells after yellow fever vaccination. Overall study results and limits: A limited proportion of clonotypes was detected within both the CD4 and CD8 compartments.

This CDR3 has 15 residues. V lost 1 base, J lost 5 bases, and 16 bases lay in between. The germline gives CDR1 DFQATT, CDR2 SNEGSKA (reference sequence). This receptor was obtained from a man younger than 35 who received the YFV17D yellow fever vaccine. The genes are TRBV20-1 and TRBJ2-3; TRBD1 is a possible D gene (6 bases). The source was PBMCs, collected about 5 days after the first yellow fever vaccination. CDR3 region: CSARAGKGVGDTQYF. The CDR3 region has the DNA TGCAGTGCTAGAGCAGGAAAGGGGGTAGGAGATACGCAGTATTTT.